The clone carrying this T cell receptor (beta chain) was seen a handful of times. This entry belongs to a study of T-cell memory formation after mild COVID-19. TCRdb re-analysed the 5' RACE reads in MiXCR, keeping a single row per CDR3 protein. The profile shows roughly 200,000 distinct CDR3 sequences, 15% to 20% of them singletons. With V trimmed by 6 bases and J by 1 base, 13 bases remained unmatched. The CDR3 is 18 amino acids. This sequence originates from an adult woman who had mild COVID-19 (a few samples of this study predate the infection). Cell type and time point are not known. Material for sequencing was PBMCs or a T cell subset sorted from them (not recorded which). The chain has TRBV12-3 or TRBV12-4 and TRBJ2-1, with 9 bases lining up with TRBD1. Here the CDR3 DNA reads TGTGCCAGCAGAACCGGGACAGGGCTGGCGGGGTCCTACAATGAGCAGTTCTTC. As protein: CASRTGTGLAGSYNEQFF.